The 19 T cell receptor beta chains in this list originate from one sample, sequenced in a study of cytomegalovirus exposure and HLA in healthy donors (dated by TCRdb to 2017 to 2019). Libraries were made using the immunoSEQ multiplex PCR assay. The multiplex PCR relied on a mix of 60 forward primers for TCR Vbeta segments and 13 reverse primers for TCR Jbeta segments. As stored in TCRdb, this immuneACCESS dataset retains in-frame rearrangements with V and J assigned. A fraction of the clones does not appear; measured against another copy, unresolved V genes explain less than half of the discrepancy, and the remainder lacks a known reason. The sample data list 200,000 to 250,000 clones, and 70% to 80% of these were observed just once. Around 16% of the sample comes from the top ten. The sample was PBMCs. These receptors all stem from a man aged 40-49 years in good health and CMV-seronegative.

The chain is built from TRBV29-1 and TRBJ2-3; 13 bases align to TRBD2. The CDR3 is 13 residues long. V was clipped by 7 bases and J by 4 bases; unmatched bases: 2. Germline CDR1 reads SQVTM; CDR2 reads ANQGSEA. The CDR3 protein is CSAGLAGADTQYF. For the CDR3, the DNA is TGCAGCGCTGGACTAGCGGGGGCAGATACGCAGTATTTT.

The V and J genes are TRBV7-3 and TRBJ2-2; D is unresolved. CDR1 and CDR2 from the germline V gene are SGHTA and FQGTGA. V dropped 8 bases and J dropped 1 base, with 5 bases sitting between them. The CDR3 extends over 12 amino acids. For the CDR3, the DNA is TGTGCCAGCGGCCGGAACACCGGGGAGCTGTTTTTT. Protein sequence: CASGRNTGELFF.

The J gene is TRBJ1-3, the V gene TRBV5-7; D is undetermined. TRBV5-7 is filed as an ORF, its function uncertain. This CDR3 region has 17 residues. The V end lost 4 bases, the J end lost 0 bases, and 17 bases lay between the germline ends. This CDR3 reads CASSTTAGDYSGNTIYF. The CDR3 region has the DNA TGTGCCAGCAGCACGACTGCGGGCGACTACTCTGGAAACACCATATATTTT.

This CDR3 is CASSQETTRVGTEAFF. CDR3 bases: TGTGCCAGCAGCCAAGAGACCACCAGGGTAGGCACTGAAGCTTTCTTT. The V gene is TRBV4-2, the J gene TRBJ1-1; a weak D match, TRBD1 (5 bases). This CDR3 contains 16 residues. Germline-derived CDR1 and CDR2 are LGHNA and YNFKEQ. V gave up 0 bases and J gave up 4 bases, with 15 bases separating them.

This chain uses TRBV29-1 with TRBJ2-7; D may be TRBD1 (5 bases). CDR1 and CDR2 (germline): SQVTM, ANQGSEA. The CDR3 sequence is 14 residues long. The V and J ends lost 4 bases and 6 bases respectively, with 19 bases between them. The CDR3 here is CSVGGRARAVEQYF. The CDR3 region has the DNA TGCAGCGTTGGGGGCCGAGCCAGGGCGGTCGAGCAGTACTTC.

The chain combines TRBV19 with TRBJ1-5, with D hard to call. V was cut by 3 bases and J by 0 bases, with 15 bases left in between. The CDR3 loop spans 17 amino acids. CDR1 is LNHDA, CDR2 SQIVND, per germline (reference sequence). CDR3 DNA sequence: TGTGCCAGTAGTATGGGCCCTGGCAGATATAGCAATCAGCCCCAGCATTTT. The encoded protein is CASSMGPGRYSNQPQHF.

The chain links TRBV5-1 to TRBJ1-2; the D gene is possibly TRBD1 (6 bases). The CDR3 length is 15 residues. Germline CDR1 is SGHRS and CDR2 is YFSETQ. V was pared by 4 bases and J by 3 bases, with 16 bases between. The CDR3, as DNA: TGCGCCAGCAGCAAAACAGGGAAGGAGTACTATGGCTACACCTTC. This translates into CASSKTGKEYYGYTF. The whole variable domain, filled in from reference TRBV5-1 and TRBJ1-2, reads KAGVTQTPRYLIKTRGQQVTLSCSPISGHRSVSWYQQTPGQGLQFLFEYFSETQRNKGNFPGRFSGRQFSNSRSEMNVSTLELGDSALYLCASSKTGKEYYGYTFGSGTRLTVV.

This clone has more than one count but fewer than ten. The genes are TRBV7-2 and TRBJ2-5, with TRBD2 matching 9 bases. From germline, CDR1 is SGHTA and CDR2 FQGNSA. With 1 base clipped from V and 6 bases from J, the junction kept 9 bases outside the gene matches. The CDR3 consists of 16 residues. The CDR3 DNA follows: TGTGCCAGCAGCTTAGAGAGGACTAGCGTTCTACAGACCCAGTACTTC. Amino acids: CASSLERTSVLQTQYF. Looking up the rest from reference TRBV7-2 and TRBJ2-5 gives the full variable domain: GAGVSQSPSNKVTEKGKDVELRCDPISGHTALYWYRQSLGQGLEFLIYFQGNSAPDKSGLPSDRFSAERTGGSVSTLTIQRTQQEDSAVYLCASSLERTSVLQTQYFGPGTRLLVL.

About this clone itself: Given the absence of the conserved phenylalanine or tryptophan at the CDR3 end, a read error is likely. The limits of the CDR3 on the DNA are not certain, so only TCRdb's listed CDR3 is given. The chain is built from TRBV20-1 and TRBJ2-3; no DNA check was done on the table's D call, TRBD2. The CDR3 length equals 11 residues, ends included. CDR1 is DFQATT, CDR2 SNEGSKA, per germline (reference sequence). This CDR3 reads CSASRGGLWYL.

V and J are TRBV27 and TRBJ2-1; 9 bases fit TRBD2. The V segment lost 8 bases and the J segment 7 bases; nucleotides outside the gene matches: 9. The CDR3 consists of 14 residues. Germline values: CDR1 MNHEY, CDR2 SMNVEV (reference sequence). The CDR3, as DNA: TGTGCCAGCGAGAAGCGGGGGGTCTTGAATGAGCAGTTCTTC. Translation: CASEKRGVLNEQFF.

Only a few counts were recorded for this clone. The chain links TRBV7-6 to TRBJ2-2; D is ambiguous. V lost 3 bases to trimming and J lost 1 base, with 6 bases between them. The germline V gene has CDR1 SGHVS and CDR2 FNYEAQ. CDR3 size: 14 residues. The CDR3 reads CASSLAKNTGELFF. The CDR3 DNA follows: TGTGCCAGCAGCTTGGCCAAGAACACCGGGGAGCTGTTTTTT.

The J gene is TRBJ2-3, the V gene TRBV5-1; weak D call: TRBD2 (6 bases). The CDR3 loop spans 15 amino acids. CDR1 and CDR2 from the germline V gene are SGHRS and YFSETQ. The ends were cut back, 0 bases at V and 3 bases at J, with 11 bases in the middle. This chain's CDR3 is CASSLAGGRTDTQYF. As DNA, the CDR3 is TGCGCCAGCAGCTTGGCTGGGGGGAGGACAGATACGCAGTATTTT.

This clone was picked up one time. The V and J genes are TRBV30 and TRBJ2-4, with 12 bases lining up with TRBD2. Germline CDR1 is GTSNPN and CDR2 is SVGIG (reference sequence). This CDR3 spans 17 amino acids. After removal of 0 bases from V and 6 bases from J, the junction contained 9 bases not matched to a gene. For the CDR3, the DNA is TGTGCCTGGAGTGTAGGGCTAGCGGGAGGGCCGGGAAACATTCAGTACTTC. It is translated as CAWSVGLAGGPGNIQYF.

With respect to this clone: Other DNA sequences from this sample encode an identical CDR3 as well. The chain combines TRBV7-2 with TRBJ1-5, with D possibly matching TRBD1 (5 bases). Per the germline V gene, CDR1 is SGHTA and CDR2 is FQGNSA. The V end lost 3 bases, the J end lost 7 bases, and 13 bases lay between the germline ends. The CDR3 length is 14 residues. The CDR3, as DNA: TGTGCCAGCAGCTTTCTGCAGGGTGGCCAGCCCCAGCATTTT. Protein sequence: CASSFLQGGQPQHF.

The CDR3 loop reads CSVASNSYEQYF. The CDR3 bases are TGCAGCGTGGCCTCGAACTCCTACGAGCAGTACTTC. J is TRBJ2-7 and V is TRBV29-1; D is unclear. The V gene lost 6 bases and the J gene lost 0 bases, with 9 bases spanning the gap. The V gene's germline CDR1 is SQVTM and CDR2 ANQGSEA. The CDR3 is made up of 12 amino acids.

V is TRBV7-2 and J is TRBJ2-1; no clear D. This CDR3 has 13 residues. Between the trimmed V and J ends, which lost 1 base and 5 bases, there was a span of 6 bases. Germline-derived CDR1 and CDR2 are SGHTA and FQGNSA. DNA for the CDR3: TGTGCCAGCAGCTTAGGGCTCCACAATGAGCAGTTCTTC. As protein: CASSLGLHNEQFF.

V gene TRBV2 combines with J gene TRBJ2-1, with TRBD2 matching 8 bases. Unmatched junction bases numbered 14, after V lost 6 bases and J lost 7 bases. This CDR3 spans 16 amino acids. The germline V gene encodes CDR1 SNHLY and CDR2 FYNNEI. The DNA for the CDR3 is TGTGCCAGCAGCCCTCGACCGGGACTAGGCACGAATGAGCAGTTCTTC. Protein sequence: CASSPRPGLGTNEQFF.

This chain joins TRBV7-9 and TRBJ2-5; D remains unclear. V gave up 2 bases and J gave up 2 bases, with 6 bases separating them. This CDR3 has 13 amino acids. CDR1 is SEHNR, CDR2 FQNEAQ, per germline (reference sequence). The CDR3 spells CASSLTDQETQYF. The CDR3 DNA follows: TGTGCCAGCAGCTTAACAGATCAAGAGACCCAGTACTTC.

V is TRBV18 and J is TRBJ1-1; D remains ambiguous. This CDR3 contains 15 residues. With 2 bases removed from V and 3 bases from J, the gap between germline ends came to 13 bases. CDR1 and CDR2 (germline): KGHSH, LQKENI. CDR3 protein: CASSPIGFKDTEAFF. In DNA, the CDR3 is TGTGCCAGCTCACCAATCGGGTTCAAGGACACTGAAGCTTTCTTT. Complete variable domain (other parts from reference TRBV18 and TRBJ1-1): NAGVMQNPRHLVRRRGQEARLRCSPMKGHSHVYWYRQLPEEGLKFMVYLQKENIIDESGMPKERFSAEFPKEGPSILRIQQVVRGDSAAYFCASSPIGFKDTEAFFGQGTRLTVV.